This T cell receptor beta chain was captured by sequencing in a study of memory CD4+ T cells and cytomegalovirus serostatus. Single viable CD3+CD4+CD8-CD45RO+ cells were sorted as the memory CD4+ T cells. The germline V gene encodes CDR1 MNHEY and CDR2 SVGAGI. Trimming pared 1 base from V and 0 bases from J, leaving 7 bases between. This CDR3 comprises 15 residues. Method: immunoSEQ multiplex PCR; TCRdb's copy keeps in-frame clones and lacks some. Here the sample spans tens of thousands of clones, 75% to 85% being singletons. This clonotype was sampled from an adult in good health and CMV-seronegative. Sequenced: memory CD4+ T cells from blood. The J gene is TRBJ2-1, the V gene TRBV6-5; D is possibly TRBD1 or TRBD2 (5 bases each). The chain's CDR3 is CASSYWGSSYNEQFF. CDR3 coding DNA: TGTGCCAGCAGTTACTGGGGGAGCTCCTACAATGAGCAGTTCTTC.